This TCR beta chain was recorded in a study of regulatory T cells in long-lasting Graves disease. In building TCR beta libraries, iRepertoire HTBI primers were used together with Arm-PCR of CDR3 regions. How the authors handled the data: Samples jointly harbored about 63 TRBV and about 15 TRBJ segments. MiXCR was run by TCRdb on the multiplex PCR reads, yielding one entry per CDR3 protein. These V and J calls derive from TCRdb rather than the authors' analysis. The sample contains roughly 380,000 distinct CDR3 sequences, 15% of which appear only once. Noted time point: newly diagnosed GD, antithyroid drugs for less than 3 months. Generation of the TCR library employed RNA extracted from PBMCs. The table lists this clonotype with many counts. Here the sequenced sample was peripheral blood mononuclear cells (PBMCs), taken at new diagnosis, from a patient treated with antithyroid drugs. This clonotype was obtained from a female donor with Graves disease.

The CDR3 here is CASRREVNQPQHF. The CDR3 nucleotides are TGTGCCAGCAGACGGGAAGTAAATCAGCCCCAGCATTTT. The chain has TRBV2 and TRBJ1-5; D is unclear. Trimming shortened V by 6 bases and J by 4 bases, and 10 bases separated the two germline ends. The CDR3 contains 13 residues. Looked up from germline, CDR1 is SNHLY and CDR2 is FYNNEI.